The rows below give T cell receptor beta chains drawn from one sample of a study of T cells in Graves' hyperthyroidism and ophthalmopathy. MiXCR was run by TCRdb on the multiplex PCR reads, yielding one entry per CDR3 protein. The sample yields fewer than 750,000 distinct CDR3 sequences, about 14% seen once. Sequencing used blood. The source of these receptors is a woman aged 40 to 50 with Graves' ophthalmopathy. CDR3s include the opening cysteine and the closing phenylalanine or tryptophan. Fields, in order: D gene, J gene, V gene, clone size, CDR3 DNA, CDR3 protein. The D gene is left open where the match is weak. Clone size is shown for a subset of rows, as once, few, many or a class of expanded clone.

. | TRBJ2-5 | TRBV6-1 | many | TGTGCCGGTACAGGGAAGTTGGAGACCCAGTACTTC | CAGTGKLETQYF
TRBD1 | TRBJ2-7 | TRBV2 | . | TGTGCCAGCAGTGAAGCTGTATGGGACAGGGACTACGAGCAGTACTTC | CASSEAVWDRDYEQYF
. | TRBJ2-7 | TRBV10-3 | many | TGTGCCATCAAGGCGGAGGGGGGAGGATACGAGCAGTACTTC | CAIKAEGGGYEQYF
. | TRBJ1-1 | TRBV28 | many | TGTGCCAGCAGTTTAAGCGGACATAAGAACACTGAAGCTTTCTTT | CASSLSGHKNTEAFF
TRBD1 | TRBJ2-2 | TRBV12-3/TRBV12-4 | many | TGTGCCAGCAGCTCGGACAGGGTGTACACCGGGGAGCTGTTTTTT | CASSSDRVYTGELFF
TRBD1 | TRBJ1-2 | TRBV19 | many | TGTGCCAGTAGTGGACAGGGAGATTATGGCTACACCTTC | CASSGQGDYGYTF
. | TRBJ1-5 | TRBV28 | many | TGTGCCAGCACTTGGGAGTCCGGGAGCAATCAGCCCCAGCATTTT | CASTWESGSNQPQHF
. | TRBJ2-2 | TRBV15 | many | TGTGCCACCAGCAGAGATAGGAACACCGGGGAGCTGTTTTTT | CATSRDRNTGELFF
. | TRBJ2-5 | TRBV10-3 | many | TGTGCCATCAGTGAGTCGCCAGTCCGCAACTCAGAGACCCAGTACTTC | CAISESPVRNSETQYF
TRBD1 | TRBJ2-7 | TRBV29-1 | many | TGCAGCGTTGGGACAGGGAGCCACGAGCAGTACTTC | CSVGTGSHEQYF
. | TRBJ2-7 | TRBV7-9 | . | TGTGCCAGCAGCTTAGATTTCGGGGGCCCCTCCTTC | CASSLDFGGPSF
. | TRBJ1-6 | TRBV6-2/TRBV6-3 | many | TGTGCCAGCAGCCCCCCAAGGGTTATCGGCTCCTATAATTCACCCCTCCACTTT | CASSPPRVIGSYNSPLHF
. | TRBJ2-5 | TRBV29-1 | many | TGCAGCGTCCAGCGGAACCAAGAGACCCAGTACTTC | CSVQRNQETQYF
. | TRBJ2-7 | TRBV27 | few | TGTGCCAGCAGTTTATCCCTGACAGGTTCCCACGAGCAGTACTTC | CASSLSLTGSHEQYF
. | TRBJ2-7 | TRBV4-3 | . | TGCGCCAGCAGCCAAGATTCGGGCGACTACGAGCAGTACTTC | CASSQDSGDYEQYF
TRBD2 | TRBJ2-7 | TRBV18 | . | TGTGCCAGCTCACCACGATTCCTAGCGGGAGGGGACGAGCAGTACTTC | CASSPRFLAGGDEQYF
. | TRBJ1-1 | TRBV6-2/TRBV6-3 | many | TGTGCCAGCAGTTACGGCGACGGGACCGAGAGCACTGAAGCTTTCTTT | CASSYGDGTESTEAFF
. | TRBJ1-1 | TRBV28 | many | TGTGCCAGCAGGAGGGACACGGCTAACGGAGCTTTCTTT | CASRRDTANGAFF
. | TRBJ1-1 | TRBV7-8 | many | TGTGCCAGCAGCCCACAGGGATACACTGAAGCTTTCTTT | CASSPQGYTEAFF
. | TRBJ1-5 | TRBV12-3/TRBV12-4 | many | TGTGCCAGCAGTTTTCGTAATCATCAGCCCCAGCATTTT | CASSFRNHQPQHF
. | TRBJ1-3 | TRBV6-1 | . | TGTGCCAGCTGGGGCTCTGGAAACACCATATATTTT | CASWGSGNTIYF
. | TRBJ1-5 | TRBV6-5 | many | TGTGCCAGCAGTTACGGATTGCAGCCCCAGCATTTT | CASSYGLQPQHF